A selection of T cell receptor beta chains follows, all from one sample in a study of OX40 agonist ivuxolimab in advanced cancers. Method: immunoSEQ multiplex PCR; TCRdb's copy keeps in-frame clones and lacks some. The sample comprises 35,000 to 40,000 clones, over 80% of which are singletons, and nearly 9.5% rests with the top ten. Sequencing used CD4+ or CD8+ T cells sorted from blood, obtained in a trial of the OX40 agonist ivuxolimab. Receptors originate from an adult with an advanced solid tumor such as melanoma, head and neck, liver or kidney cancer. CDR3s include the opening cysteine and the closing phenylalanine or tryptophan. Fields, in order: V gene, clone size, J gene, D gene, CDR3 DNA, CDR3 protein. The D gene is left open where the match is weak. Clone size, where shown, is once, few, many, or a class for clones that have expanded.

V: TRBV2; size: .; J: TRBJ2-2; D: .; DNA: TGTGCCAGCAGTGACAGGCAGGGCGGATTCACCGGGGAGCTGTTTTTT; CDR3: CASSDRQGGFTGELFF
V: TRBV27; size: .; J: TRBJ2-1; D: TRBD2; DNA: TGTGCCAGCAGTTGGAGTAGCGGGAGTAGCAATGAGCAGTTCTTC; CDR3: CASSWSSGSSNEQFF
V: TRBV9; size: .; J: TRBJ1-2; D: .; DNA: TGTGCCAGCAGCGTAGGCGGCAGGGACTATGGCTACACCTTC; CDR3: CASSVGGRDYGYTF
V: TRBV6-5; size: .; J: TRBJ1-6; D: .; DNA: TGTGCCAGCAGTTACTCACCTCGCAGGGGAGAGTCACCCCTCCACTTT; CDR3: CASSYSPRRGESPLHF
V: TRBV19; size: once; J: TRBJ1-1; D: .; DNA: TGTGCCAGTAGTCAGGTTATTAACACTGAAGCTTTCTTT; CDR3: CASSQVINTEAFF
V: TRBV4-1; size: .; J: TRBJ1-3; D: .; DNA: TGCGCCAGCAGCCAAGGGCAGTACTCTGGAAACACCATATATTTT; CDR3: CASSQGQYSGNTIYF
V: TRBV12-5; size: .; J: TRBJ1-4; D: .; DNA: TGTGCTAGTGCTATTGAAGCGGGTGAAAAACTGTTTTTT; CDR3: CASAIEAGEKLFF
V: TRBV29-1; size: .; J: TRBJ1-2; D: .; DNA: TGCAGCGTTCCGGGACTCCGGGCCCCTTATGGCTACACCTTC; CDR3: CSVPGLRAPYGYTF
V: TRBV9; size: .; J: TRBJ1-5; D: .; DNA: TGTGCCAGCAGCGTTGGTATCGGGATCCGGCAGCCCCAGCATTTT; CDR3: CASSVGIGIRQPQHF
V: TRBV6-6; size: .; J: TRBJ2-1; D: TRBD2; DNA: TGTGCCAGCAGCTTTAGCGGGAGAGGGCAGTTCTTC; CDR3: CASSFSGRGQFF
V: TRBV7-8; size: .; J: TRBJ2-7; D: .; DNA: TGTGCCAGCAGCCAACTATACTCCTACGAGCAGTACTTC; CDR3: CASSQLYSYEQYF
V: TRBV30; size: .; J: TRBJ2-7; D: TRBD2; DNA: TGTGCCTGGAGTCCTTTAGCGGGGGGAACCTACGAGCAGTACTTC; CDR3: CAWSPLAGGTYEQYF
V: TRBV28; size: .; J: TRBJ1-1; D: .; DNA: TGTGCCAGCCTTGGGGGGTACACTGAAGCTTTCTTT; CDR3: CASLGGYTEAFF
V: TRBV6-5; size: .; J: TRBJ2-1; D: TRBD2; DNA: TGTGCCAGCAGCCAATCTAGCGGGAGTAATAATGAGCAGTTCTTC; CDR3: CASSQSSGSNNEQFF
V: TRBV7-8; size: .; J: TRBJ1-2; D: TRBD1; DNA: TGTGCCAGCAGTAGACACCAGGGGGCAAGAAGTGGCTACACCTTC; CDR3: CASSRHQGARSGYTF
V: TRBV4-1; size: .; J: TRBJ1-3; D: TRBD1; DNA: TGCGCCAGCAGCCAAGTTCCGGGGACAGGGTTCTCTGGAAACACCATATATTTT; CDR3: CASSQVPGTGFSGNTIYF
V: TRBV7-8; size: .; J: TRBJ2-7; D: TRBD2; DNA: TGTGCCAGCAGCCGCTCCCTGGGGGGGGGAGGGCCCGGGAACGAGCAGTACTTC; CDR3: CASSRSLGGGGPGNEQYF
V: TRBV6-5; size: .; J: TRBJ1-2; D: TRBD1; DNA: TGTGCCAGCAGTGAATGGACAGGGAGCGGCTACACCTTC; CDR3: CASSEWTGSGYTF
V: TRBV28; size: .; J: TRBJ2-7; D: .; DNA: TGTGCCAGCAGTCTCTTAACAAACCCCTACGAGCAGTACTTC; CDR3: CASSLLTNPYEQYF
V: TRBV5-5; size: .; J: TRBJ1-3; D: .; DNA: TGTGCCAGCAGCTTGGTGGCAACTCAAGGAAACACCATATATTTT; CDR3: CASSLVATQGNTIYF
V: TRBV28; size: once; J: TRBJ2-7; D: .; DNA: TGTGCCAGCAGTGGTTTTTACGAGCAGTACTTC; CDR3: CASSGFYEQYF
V: TRBV19; size: .; J: TRBJ2-2; D: .; DNA: TGTGCCAGTAGTATAGCGTTTTCTAGCACCGGGGAGCTGTTTTTT; CDR3: CASSIAFSSTGELFF
V: TRBV5-5; size: .; J: TRBJ2-7; D: .; DNA: TGTGCCAGCAGCTTCGGACCCCTCTCCTACGAGCAGTACTTC; CDR3: CASSFGPLSYEQYF
V: TRBV10-3; size: .; J: TRBJ2-1; D: TRBD2; DNA: TGTGCCATCAGTGAGCTAGGGACTAGCGGAGGGGGTGAGCAGTTCTTC; CDR3: CAISELGTSGGGEQFF
V: TRBV19; size: .; J: TRBJ1-1; D: .; DNA: TGTGCCAGTAGGCCCTGGGGGGAATCTAGCGCTGAAGCTTTCTTT; CDR3: CASRPWGESSAEAFF
V: TRBV28; size: .; J: TRBJ2-7; D: TRBD2; DNA: TGTGCCAGCAGTATCCTAGCGGGGCGGGTCTCCTACGAGCAGTACTTC; CDR3: CASSILAGRVSYEQYF
V: TRBV30; size: .; J: TRBJ2-7; D: .; DNA: TGTGCCTGGAGTGTAAAGGCTGTCGCCTACGAGCAGTACTTC; CDR3: CAWSVKAVAYEQYF
V: TRBV7-6; size: once; J: TRBJ2-2; D: .; DNA: TGTGCCAGCACCATAGGCGACCGAGGCGACACCGGGGAGCTGTTTTTT; CDR3: CASTIGDRGDTGELFF
V: TRBV7-9; size: .; J: TRBJ2-5; D: .; DNA: TGTGCCAGCAGTCCCAGGCGTCAAGAGACCCAGTACTTC; CDR3: CASSPRRQETQYF
V: TRBV4-1; size: .; J: TRBJ2-5; D: TRBD2; DNA: TGCGCCAGCAGCCAGCTCTTAGCGGGCCAAGAGACCCAGTACTTC; CDR3: CASSQLLAGQETQYF
V: TRBV19; size: .; J: TRBJ1-1; D: .; DNA: TGTGCCAGTAGCTATTTAGGCCGGGGGTTGAACACTGAAGCTTTCTTT; CDR3: CASSYLGRGLNTEAFF
V: TRBV4-3; size: .; J: TRBJ1-1; D: TRBD1; DNA: TGCGCCAGCAGCCAAACAGGGGTGGGCACTGAAGCTTTCTTT; CDR3: CASSQTGVGTEAFF
V: TRBV14; size: once; J: TRBJ1-2; D: .; DNA: TGTGCCAGCAGCCAACGGACGGAATATGGCTACACCTTC; CDR3: CASSQRTEYGYTF
V: TRBV6-1; size: .; J: TRBJ1-1; D: .; DNA: TGTGCCACCAAGGGGCTGAGTACAAACACCGAAGCTTTCTTT; CDR3: CATKGLSTNTEAFF
V: TRBV30; size: .; J: TRBJ1-2; D: TRBD1; DNA: TGTGCCTGGAGCGGACAGGGAGGATATGGCTACACCTTC; CDR3: CAWSGQGGYGYTF
V: TRBV2; size: .; J: TRBJ1-5; D: .; DNA: TGTGCCAGCAGTGAAGGACGGGCGGGCAATCAGCCCCAGCATTTT; CDR3: CASSEGRAGNQPQHF
V: TRBV10-3; size: once; J: TRBJ2-1; D: TRBD2; DNA: TGTGCCATCACTCCAACTAGCGGGAAGGGGTACAATGAGCAGTTCTTC; CDR3: CAITPTSGKGYNEQFF
V: TRBV6-5; size: .; J: TRBJ1-1; D: .; DNA: TGTGCCAGCAGGGCCACGAACACTGAAGCTTTCTTT; CDR3: CASRATNTEAFF
V: TRBV6-1; size: once; J: TRBJ1-5; D: .; DNA: TGTGCCAGCAGTAGGACGCAGAATAGCAATCAGCCCCAGCATTTT; CDR3: CASSRTQNSNQPQHF
V: TRBV7-9; size: once; J: TRBJ1-2; D: .; DNA: TGTGCCAGCAGCCCTGGACGGGAGATCTATGGCTACACCTTC; CDR3: CASSPGREIYGYTF